This T cell receptor beta chain originates from a study of cytomegalovirus exposure and HLA in healthy donors listed by TCRdb under 2017. Background on the whole study: In an earlier analysis of under 750 of the donors, 276 Gb of sequence data and 117 million unique TCR beta sequences from about 190 million T cells were reported. An early release covering around 630 HLA-typed donors comprised about 310 gigabases of sequencing data and 65 million to 100 million unique TCR sequences. Of the roughly 400 genotyped donors, over 65% fell in the genetic ancestry cluster associated with self-reported Caucasian donors. The study aimed to test whether cataloging public T cell receptors could reveal signatures of past pathogen exposure. Using immunosequencing, the study profiled T cell repertoires from 666 subjects and related those repertoires to cytomegalovirus serostatus. In addition to the first cohort of around 670 subjects, a separate validation cohort of approximately 110 different subjects was used. To predict cytomegalovirus infection status, the study brought together high-throughput TCR immunosequencing, statistical association of individual TCRs with disease status, and machine learning. In a later analysis, previously published TCR beta repertoires from 500 to 750 donors were re-analyzed and high-resolution HLA genotyping was added so that TCR occurrence patterns could be studied. In the later analysis, no new phenotypic data were used to find candidate immune exposures; instead, reliance was placed on TCR beta sequences and their occurrence across donors. To decide whether each TCR beta V gene segment behaved as functional or pseudogenic, an earlier analysis of some 570 of the donors relied on high-throughput TCR beta sequencing. Donor age, sex, ethnicity and CMV serostatus were compiled alongside the repertoire data. Genome-wide SNP genotypes for about 60% of the 666 donors were used in a later genetic analysis, which treated that subset as a discovery cohort. Every discovery cohort repertoire had been produced on one sequencing platform. HLA typing included class I and class II loci at four-digit resolution. The number of donors typed differed by locus, with about 629-630 for A, B, C, DRB1 and DQB1, about 500 for DQA1, over 600 for DPA1, and around 430 for DPB1. Several DR-DQ haplotypes were treated as single units for association and clustering because of strong linkage in the cohort. Across some 400 genotyped donors of the cohort, an average of approximately 200,000 unique TCR beta nucleotide sequences per donor were sequenced, and approximately 17% of those sequences were non-productive. Summary of the overall study and its limitations: In a later analysis, most CMV-associated TCR beta chains were found to appear HLA-restricted, with HLA associations seemingly driven largely by CMV exposure. In a later genetic analysis, a missense DCLRE1C variant was associated with V-gene and J-gene trimming of TCR beta chains, and the association was replicated in an independent cohort. Because the 87-base-pair reads could not distinguish some IMGT-functional V segments, including TRBV6-2 and TRBV6-3, those segments were excluded. Most TCR sequences were observed very rarely across donors, whereas some public TCRs were present in many individuals. The authors suggested that the approach could potentially be extended to other disease states and immunological phenotypes. Because counts were too low, about 18 rarely observed V segments, including chromosome 9 orphons, were excluded from the earlier analysis of 587 of the donors. This cohort had only TCR beta chains sequenced, and the lack of alpha or paired-chain data limited which features could be detected. An earlier analysis of several hundred of the donors showed that most TCR beta V segments appeared in productive rearrangements either about 90% or about 30% of the time, which broadly matched IMGT annotations. According to a later analysis, parvovirus B19, influenza, CMV and Epstein-Barr virus appeared linked to several top co-occurrence clusters. Compared with the roughly 600-donor mean, donors in an Asian-associated ancestry cluster had fewer N-insertions in productive TCRs, according to a later genetic analysis. Because HLA typing was unavailable for some donors at each locus, only the typed subset was used in association tests. When HLA alleles, especially DR and DQ, strongly co-occurred, TCR associations were difficult to assign to individual alleles. A later analysis found that HLA-associated TCR beta chains were more clonally expanded and had lower generation probabilities than equally common non-associated chains. Correlated functional status among segregating V segments might be attributable to linkage disequilibrium, but an unknown experimental factor could not be ruled out. The study gave a list of some 150 TCR beta chains associated with cytomegalovirus. Cytomegalovirus status was reported to be diagnosed by the classifier with high specificity and sensitivity in both the original and validation cohorts. A group of highly shared sequence variants was considered likely to be a technical artifact of the sequencing pipeline. A further reported finding was that TCR beta sequences accurately predicted the HLA-A and HLA-B alleles for most subjects in the first cohort. A later analysis found that TCR association rates varied across HLA loci, with DRB1 alleles showing the most associated TCRs and HLA-C alleles the fewest. Sequencing depth was assumed to be roughly uniform across donors in the presence/absence analyses, though that assumption may not hold. Three of the identified cytomegalovirus-associated TCR beta chains were confirmed in vitro to be specific for cytomegalovirus antigens. For the cohort, immune exposure information was limited to CMV serostatus. Specific HLA alleles were associated with 15,000 to 20,000 TCR beta sequences at a false discovery rate of 0.05 in a later analysis.

Relative to germline, V is missing 5 bases and J is missing 4 bases, with 5 bases of the junction outside any gene match. Reading the germline V gene gives CDR1 MGHRA and CDR2 YSYEKL. The CDR3 runs 15 amino acids, cysteine and phenylalanine included. Just CDR3 DNA is preserved here, 45 bases in frame from base 1. Preparation of the library involved the immunoSEQ multiplex PCR assay. A mixture of 60 forward primers for TCR Vbeta segments and 13 reverse primers for TCR Jbeta segments was used in the multiplex PCR. A multiplex PCR assay on genomic DNA amplified the CDR3 region of rearranged TCR beta genes. The Illumina HiSeq System was used to sequence the amplified TCR beta libraries as 87-base-pair reads. As for how the authors treated the data: Across the roughly 700 repertoires, a later analysis counted approximately 75 million unique TCR beta chains, some 11 million of which were shared by at least two donors. A nearest-neighbor algorithm error-corrected the raw reads and collapsed the reads into unique sequences, merging closely related sequences to remove PCR and sequencing errors. To assign V, D and J gene segments, CDR3 sequences were aligned to IMGT reference sequences. For a sequence to be retained, a match of at least six nucleotides to both a V gene segment and a J gene segment was required. A rearrangement counted as productive if the CDR3 had no stop codons and remained in frame with V and J, and every other rearrangement counted as non-productive. Following IMGT convention, CDR3 was defined as the stretch from the second conserved V-encoded cysteine to the conserved J-encoded phenylalanine. In an earlier analysis of roughly 610 of the donors, sequences lacking an unambiguous match to a single V gene segment were excluded. In an earlier analysis of 587 of the donors, a V segment was called functional when productive rearrangements were above 56.7%, and segregating when the standard deviation between donors exceeded 5%. To diagnose cytomegalovirus status from the catalog of TCR beta chain sequences, a statistical classification framework was built. A later analysis assigned V and J genes by comparing TCR nucleotide sequences with IMGT/GENE-DB human TR gene sequences. In a later analysis, CDR3 sequences and most-parsimonious VDJ recombination scenarios were assigned using the TCRdist pipeline. In a later analysis, each TCR beta chain was defined by its CDR3 amino acid sequence together with its V-gene family, and reads without a unique V-gene family were excluded. As a way to deal with suspected cross-contamination and a sequencing artifact, a later analysis dropped 450 to 600 nucleotide sequences that were highly shared and had low generation probability. In a later analysis, a clonal expansion index was calculated for each public chain from normalized within-repertoire ranks of inferred template counts. A later analysis computed generation probabilities with a VDJ recombination model fitted to out-of-frame rearrangements, and checked the results against IGoR. Hypergeometric tests were used in a later analysis to score TCR-TCR, TCR-HLA and TCR-CMV co-occurrence, with a repertoire-size bias correction applied to the TCR pairs. To estimate false discovery rates, a later analysis permuted the HLA or CMV assignments 20 times. In a later analysis, co-occurring TCRs were grouped with DBSCAN, and TCRdist sequence similarity was added when clustering was performed within HLA-allele-positive subsets. Co-occurrence clustering excluded repertoires with fewer than 30,000 or more than 120,000 public chains, plus five with anomalous nucleotide sharing. TCRdb retrieved this table from immuneACCESS and kept in-frame rearrangements only. Not all clones are present; in checked studies, unresolved V genes account for under half, and no reason is known for the remainder. The D gene and trimming were derived from the DNA, and the V and J assignments and clone size from that table. In all, the sample holds around 100,000 clones, and roughly 67% of those were seen once. The top ten clones comprise 8% to 10% of the sample.

About this clone itself: The clone's antigen remains unknown. No quality values exist for individual bases; no much larger clone is one base distant.

The cohort consisted of 600 or so healthy bone marrow donors. All cohort members were sampled while nominally healthy, although unrecorded immune exposures were likely present. The donor tested CMV seropositive and was one of the 289 seropositive cohort members. Each donor provided a peripheral blood sample, and peripheral blood mononuclear cells were used for TCR beta sequencing. The Qiagen DNeasy Blood Extraction Kit was used to extract genomic DNA from the blood cell samples. The receptor was derived from a man aged 18 to 35 in good health and CMV-seropositive. The sample taken for sequencing was PBMCs. Rearrangement joined TRBV4-1 to TRBJ2-5, with 12 bases aligning to TRBD1. The CDR3 corresponds to CASSGGTGGIETQYF. The bases read TGCGCCAGCAGCGGCGGGACAGGGGGCATAGAGACCCAGTACTTC.